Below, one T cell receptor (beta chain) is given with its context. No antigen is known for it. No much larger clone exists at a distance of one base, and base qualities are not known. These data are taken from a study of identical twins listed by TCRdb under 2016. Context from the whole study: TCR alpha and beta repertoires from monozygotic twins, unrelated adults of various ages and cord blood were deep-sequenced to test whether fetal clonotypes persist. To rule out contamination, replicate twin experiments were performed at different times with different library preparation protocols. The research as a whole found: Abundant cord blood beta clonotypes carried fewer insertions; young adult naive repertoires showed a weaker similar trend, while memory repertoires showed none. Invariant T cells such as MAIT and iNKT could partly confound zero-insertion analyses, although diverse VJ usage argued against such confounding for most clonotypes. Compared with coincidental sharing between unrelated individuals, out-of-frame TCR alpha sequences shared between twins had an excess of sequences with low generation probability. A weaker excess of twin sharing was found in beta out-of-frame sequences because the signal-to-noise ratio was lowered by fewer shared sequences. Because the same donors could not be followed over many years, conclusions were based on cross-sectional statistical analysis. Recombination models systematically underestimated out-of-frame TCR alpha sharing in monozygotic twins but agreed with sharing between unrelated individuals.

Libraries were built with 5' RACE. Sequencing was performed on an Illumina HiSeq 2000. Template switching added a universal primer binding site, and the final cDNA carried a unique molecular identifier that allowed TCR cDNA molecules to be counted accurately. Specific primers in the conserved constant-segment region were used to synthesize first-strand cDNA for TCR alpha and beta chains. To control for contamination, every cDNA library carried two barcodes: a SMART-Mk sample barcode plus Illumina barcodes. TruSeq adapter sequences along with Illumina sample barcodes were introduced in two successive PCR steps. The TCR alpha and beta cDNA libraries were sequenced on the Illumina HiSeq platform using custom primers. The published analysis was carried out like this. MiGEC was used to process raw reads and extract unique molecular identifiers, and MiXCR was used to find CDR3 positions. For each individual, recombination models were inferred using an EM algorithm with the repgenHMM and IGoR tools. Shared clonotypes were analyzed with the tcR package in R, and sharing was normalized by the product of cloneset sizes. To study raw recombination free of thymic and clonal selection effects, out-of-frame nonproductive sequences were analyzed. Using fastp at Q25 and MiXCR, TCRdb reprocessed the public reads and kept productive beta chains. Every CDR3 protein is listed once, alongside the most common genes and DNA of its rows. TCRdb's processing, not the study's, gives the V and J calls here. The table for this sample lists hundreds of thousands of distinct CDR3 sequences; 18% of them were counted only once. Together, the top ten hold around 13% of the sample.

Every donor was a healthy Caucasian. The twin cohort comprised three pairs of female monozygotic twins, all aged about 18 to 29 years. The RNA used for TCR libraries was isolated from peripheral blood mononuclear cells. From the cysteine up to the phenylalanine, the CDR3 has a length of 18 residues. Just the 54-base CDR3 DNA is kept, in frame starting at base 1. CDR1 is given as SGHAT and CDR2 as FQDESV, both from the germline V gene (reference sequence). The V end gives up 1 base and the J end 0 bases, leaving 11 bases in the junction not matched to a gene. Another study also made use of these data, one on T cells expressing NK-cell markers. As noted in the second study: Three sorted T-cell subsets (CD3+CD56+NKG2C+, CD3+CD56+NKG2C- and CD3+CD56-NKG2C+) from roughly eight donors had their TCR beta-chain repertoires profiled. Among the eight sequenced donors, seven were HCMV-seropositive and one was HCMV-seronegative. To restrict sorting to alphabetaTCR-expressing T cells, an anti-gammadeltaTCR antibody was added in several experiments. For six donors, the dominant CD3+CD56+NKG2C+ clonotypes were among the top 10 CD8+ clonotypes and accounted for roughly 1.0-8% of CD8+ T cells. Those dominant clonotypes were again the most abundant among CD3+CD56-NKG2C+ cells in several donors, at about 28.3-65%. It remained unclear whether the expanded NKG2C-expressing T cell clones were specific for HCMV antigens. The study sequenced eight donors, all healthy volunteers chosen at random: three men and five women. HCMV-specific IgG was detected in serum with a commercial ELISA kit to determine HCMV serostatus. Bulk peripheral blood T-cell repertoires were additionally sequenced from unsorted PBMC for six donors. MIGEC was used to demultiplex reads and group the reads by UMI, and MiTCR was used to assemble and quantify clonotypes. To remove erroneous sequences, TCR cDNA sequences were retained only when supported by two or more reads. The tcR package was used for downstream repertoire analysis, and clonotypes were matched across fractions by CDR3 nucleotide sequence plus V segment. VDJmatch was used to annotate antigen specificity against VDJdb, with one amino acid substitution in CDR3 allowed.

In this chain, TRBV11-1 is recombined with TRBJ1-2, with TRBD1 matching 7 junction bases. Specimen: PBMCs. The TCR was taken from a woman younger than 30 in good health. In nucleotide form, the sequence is TGTGCCAGCAGCTTAGGTTTGGACAGGAGGGGTTCTAACTATGGCTACACCTTC. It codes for CASSLGLDRRGSNYGYTF.